Listed here are 11 T cell receptor beta chains from one sample, sequenced in a study of blood T cell repertoires in COVID-19 (dated by TCRdb to 2018 to 2020). Libraries were prepared through the immunoSEQ multiplex PCR assay. The table comes from immuneACCESS by way of TCRdb, which keeps in-frame sequences with V and J called. Part of the clones is missing from these tables; in studies checked, under half for an unresolved V gene and the rest for unknown reasons. Here the sample has under 150,000 clones; roughly 79% occur a single time. The ten largest clones capture 20% to 25% of the sample. The sequenced material came from peripheral blood. Every receptor here comes from a human donor in a cohort sampled during active COVID-19.

The chain employs TRBV5-1 and TRBJ1-3; tentatively, D is TRBD1 (6 bases). CDR1 and CDR2 from the germline V gene are SGHRS and YFSETQ. The V and J ends lost 4 bases and 0 bases respectively, with 14 bases between them. The CDR3 runs 16 residues. As DNA, the CDR3 is TGCGCCAGCAGCCTGGAATTACAGGGCTCTGGAAACACCATATATTTT. Translated, it gives CASSLELQGSGNTIYF. Full variable domain (rest looked up from reference TRBV5-1 and TRBJ1-3): KAGVTQTPRYLIKTRGQQVTLSCSPISGHRSVSWYQQTPGQGLQFLFEYFSETQRNKGNFPGRFSGRQFSNSRSEMNVSTLELGDSALYLCASSLELQGSGNTIYFGEGSWLTVV.

V gene TRBV19 combines with J gene TRBJ2-2; 7 bases align to TRBD2. The CDR3 has 13 amino acids. With V trimmed by 4 bases and J by 4 bases, 0 bases remained unmatched. Per the germline V gene, CDR1 is LNHDA and CDR2 is SQIVND (reference sequence). This CDR3 reads CASSSGGTGELFF. In DNA form, the CDR3 reads TGTGCCAGTAGTAGCGGGGGCACCGGGGAGCTGTTTTTT.

The J gene is TRBJ2-7, the V gene TRBV5-5; 13 bases map to TRBD2. Germline-derived CDR1 and CDR2 are SGHKS and YYEKEE (reference sequence). The junction had 6 bases not matched to a gene; V was cut back by 0 bases and J by 0 bases. The CDR3 extends over 18 amino acids. The CDR3 here is CASSLDTSGGAISYEQYF. CDR3 sequence (DNA): TGTGCCAGCAGCTTGGATACTAGCGGGGGGGCAATCTCCTACGAGCAGTACTTC.

J is TRBJ2-3 and V is TRBV7-2; 11 nucleotides agree with TRBD2. Germline CDR1 and CDR2: SGHTA and FQGNSA. With V trimmed by 4 bases and J by 2 bases, 14 bases remained unmatched. This CDR3 region has 19 residues. CDR3 sequence reads: CASSSSGTSGGLATDTQYF. As DNA, the CDR3 is TGTGCCAGCAGCTCTTCCGGGACTAGCGGAGGCCTAGCCACAGATACGCAGTATTTT.

This chain connects TRBV5-1 to TRBJ2-7, with D possibly TRBD1 on 6 matching bases. V lost 0 bases and J lost 2, with 12 bases in between. This CDR3 contains 15 residues. Germline assignment: CDR1 SGHRS and CDR2 YFSETQ. CDR3 loop: CASSLGRTVPYEQYF. In DNA form, the CDR3 reads TGCGCCAGCAGCTTGGGCCGGACAGTTCCCTACGAGCAGTACTTC.

The chain carries TRBV7-9 and TRBJ1-1; 8 bases match TRBD1. With V trimmed by 1 base and J by 8 bases, 6 bases remained unmatched. Germline lookup yields CDR1 SEHNR and CDR2 FQNEAQ (reference sequence). The CDR3 consists of 14 residues. The CDR3 bases are TGTGCCAGCAGCTTAGAGGGACAGGCCCCCGAAGCTTTCTTT. This encodes CASSLEGQAPEAFF.

This clone has a single count. The V call is TRBV7-2, the J call TRBJ2-3, with D unclear. The V end was cut by 3 bases, the J end by 6 bases, with 10 bases between. Germline V gene data show CDR1 as SGHTA and CDR2 as FQGNSA. The CDR3 contains 13 residues. The CDR3 region is CASSFVRADTQYF. DNA for the CDR3: TGTGCCAGCAGCTTTGTCCGAGCGGATACGCAGTATTTT.

This chain connects TRBV7-3 to TRBJ2-7, with D perhaps TRBD2 (5 bases). Trimming removed 2 bases at V and 5 bases at J, with 13 bases between. Per germline, CDR1 SGHTA and CDR2 FQGTGA. The CDR3 sequence is 14 residues long. CDR3 sequence reads: CASSLSRDGDEQYF. CDR3 coding DNA: TGTGCCAGCAGCTTATCACGGGATGGGGACGAGCAGTACTTC.

This clone showed up just a few times. The chain employs TRBV18 and TRBJ2-5, with 7 bases aligning to TRBD1. Unmatched junction bases numbered 7, after V lost 4 bases and J lost 5 bases. Per the germline V gene, CDR1 is KGHSH and CDR2 is LQKENI. This CDR3 is 14 amino acids long. DNA of the CDR3: TGTGCCAGCTCACTACACAGGGGCCGGGAGACCCAGTACTTC. It codes for CASSLHRGRETQYF.

The genes are TRBV15 and TRBJ2-7, with D possibly being TRBD1 (6 bases). The CDR3 contains 16 residues. Trimming took 5 bases from V and 4 from J, leaving 21 bases between them. Germline V gives CDR1 LNHNV, CDR2 YYDKDF (reference sequence). The DNA for the CDR3 is TGTGCCACCAGCGACACCGGTACAGGGCGAAATTACGAGCAGTACTTC. It specifies CATSDTGTGRNYEQYF.

The genes are TRBV15 and TRBJ1-6; the D gene is possibly TRBD1 (5 bases). The germline V gene encodes CDR1 LNHNV and CDR2 YYDKDF (reference sequence). The CDR3 has 13 residues. V dropped 5 bases and J dropped 8 bases, with 10 bases sitting between them. The CDR3: CATSPGGYSPLHF. The CDR3 nucleotides are TGTGCCACCAGCCCGGGGGGTTATTCACCCCTCCACTTT.